Presented here are 6 T cell receptor beta chains from one specimen sequenced in a study of shared clonotypes between healthy human individuals. Terminally differentiated effector memory CD45RA+ cells were excluded by CCR7 positive selection of CD45RO-negative cells. Clones were sequenced by immunoSEQ multiplex PCR, and TCRdb holds only the in-frame ones, with some missing. The sample records about 2.1 million clones, approximately 92% being singletons. Sequenced: naive CD8+ T cells from PBMCs. These receptors were collected from a young man in good health. Some clones in this sample may be carry-over from other donors' samples.

This clone was seen only once. This chain links TRBV6-6 with TRBJ2-3; D call uncertain. The germline V gene encodes CDR1 MNHNY and CDR2 SVGAGI (reference sequence). The V gene lost 5 bases and the J gene lost 4 bases, with 13 bases spanning the gap. This CDR3 comprises 14 residues. The CDR3 nucleotides read TGTGCCAGCAGTCCAATAACCCGGGCAGATACGCAGTATTTT. It translates to CASSPITRADTQYF.

V and J are TRBV7-9 and TRBJ2-3; a weak D match, TRBD2 (6 bases). CDR1 is SEHNR, CDR2 FQNEAQ, per germline (reference sequence). V lost 5 bases and J lost 1, with 13 bases in between. The CDR3 runs 15 residues. DNA for the CDR3: TGTGCCAGCAGCCAAACGGAGGGCGGCACAGATACGCAGTATTTT. Its translation is CASSQTEGGTDTQYF.

The chain combines TRBV7-8 with TRBJ2-7; 7 positions agree with TRBD1. Germline trimming cut 4 bases from V and 2 bases from J; bases unmatched to any gene: 11. Per germline, CDR1 SGHVS and CDR2 FQNEAQ. The CDR3 loop spans 16 amino acids. CDR3 residues: CASSSKLTGNPYEQYF. As DNA, the CDR3 is TGTGCCAGCAGCTCCAAGCTGACAGGGAACCCCTACGAGCAGTACTTC.

The chain is built from TRBV13 and TRBJ1-1; TRBD1 is a possible D gene (5 bases). The V and J ends lost 0 bases and 6 bases respectively, with 14 bases between them. Germline CDR1 PRHDT, CDR2 FYEKMQ (reference sequence). The CDR3 extends over 15 amino acids. In DNA form, the CDR3 reads TGTGCCAGCAGCTTAGGGGTTGGGGCGTTCGCTGAAGCTTTCTTT. It codes for CASSLGVGAFAEAFF.

The rearrangement joins TRBV29-1 to TRBJ2-2; maybe TRBD2 (5 bases). V was clipped by 7 bases and J by 1 base, with 13 bases between them. The CDR3 length is 14 residues. Germline values: CDR1 SQVTM, CDR2 ANQGSEA. CDR3 nucleotide sequence: TGCAGCGCTGGGCCGGGAAAGAACACCGGGGAGCTGTTTTTT. Its translation is CSAGPGKNTGELFF.

In this sample, this clone turned up once. This chain links TRBV18 with TRBJ2-5; TRBD2 agrees at 11 bases. Germline lookup yields CDR1 KGHSH and CDR2 LQKENI. Trimming at V came to 3 bases and at J to 3 bases, leaving 6 bases not matched to a gene. CDR3 size: 16 residues. The CDR3 DNA reads as TGTGCCAGCTCACCCCGACTACTAGCGGGAGAAGAGACCCAGTACTTC. Its protein product is CASSPRLLAGEETQYF. Variable domain in full (rest from reference TRBV18 and TRBJ2-5): NAGVMQNPRHLVRRRGQEARLRCSPMKGHSHVYWYRQLPEEGLKFMVYLQKENIIDESGMPKERFSAEFPKEGPSILRIQQVVRGDSAAYFCASSPRLLAGEETQYFGPGTRLLVL.